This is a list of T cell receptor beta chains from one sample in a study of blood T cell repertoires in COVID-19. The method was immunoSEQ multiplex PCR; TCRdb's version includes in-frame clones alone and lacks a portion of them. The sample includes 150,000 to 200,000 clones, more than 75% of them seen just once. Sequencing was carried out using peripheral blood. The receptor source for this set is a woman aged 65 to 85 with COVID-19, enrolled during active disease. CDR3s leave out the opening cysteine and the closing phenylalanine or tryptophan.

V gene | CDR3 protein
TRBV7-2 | ASSPGRGSTDTQY
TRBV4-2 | ASSQDLQGLYGYT
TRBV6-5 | ASSYGGRGVEQF
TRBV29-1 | SVAGQGKETQY
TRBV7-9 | ASTPDNEQF
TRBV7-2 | ASSLERQSYEQY
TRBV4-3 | ASSPSDGETFYNEQF
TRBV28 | ASSLLAGGMGEQF
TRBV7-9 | ASSTRTSGLNYNEQF
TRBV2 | ASSRIAGANEQF
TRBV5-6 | ASSSTYEQY
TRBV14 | ASSQDHGGIYGYT
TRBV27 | ASSFGQSWAETQY
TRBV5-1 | ASSLGGLAGSEQF
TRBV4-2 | ASSLQREYEQY
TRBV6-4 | ASSDLGTDTQY
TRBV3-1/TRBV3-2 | ASSDRANTEAF
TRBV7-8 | ASSLEGISGANVLT
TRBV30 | AWSSTDSTGELF
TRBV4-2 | ASSPEGLAGSGEQF
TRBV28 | ASSLISGTRNYEQY
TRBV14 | ASSGQGYEQY
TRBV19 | ASSLTGGHQPQH
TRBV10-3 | AISAGGQGEEKLF
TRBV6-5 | ATRPGGSSSPLH
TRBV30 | AWSLWNTEAF
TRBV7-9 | ASSALRFATNEKLF
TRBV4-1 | ASKVGGPSGSTDTQY
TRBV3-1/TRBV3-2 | ASSPRDKPNTEAF
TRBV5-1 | ASSLELSGANVLT
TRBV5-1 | ASSPATGTGRREQY
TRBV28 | ASSLTEGGRRTDTQY
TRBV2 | ASSKLAGGSTDTQY
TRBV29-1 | SVEGGRVAF
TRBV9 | ASSWTGGNSPLH
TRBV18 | ASSPPVSSTDTQY
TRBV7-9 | ASSLVLAGFTYEQY
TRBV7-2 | ASSSAGTEGFGEQY
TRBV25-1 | ASSESSGSLTDTQY
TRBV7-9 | ASSSSGRLVYEQY
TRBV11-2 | ASSLESSGGYEQY
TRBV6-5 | ASSYSQVPYGYT
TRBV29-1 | SVDYTGRGYNEQF
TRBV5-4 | ASSPWTSAGDEQF
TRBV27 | ASSLLPGTSGSYNEQF
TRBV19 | ASSKISGTGSRGTPREQY
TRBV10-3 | AISFKRGQVGYT
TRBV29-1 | TVRTGVRTDTQY
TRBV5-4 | ASSSQGAVGYT